Listed here are 30 T cell receptor beta chains from one sample, sequenced in a study of T cell responses to AZD1222 COVID-19 vaccine. Sequencing used immunoSEQ multiplex PCR; TCRdb keeps in-frame clones, though not all of them. The table includes roughly 100,000 clones, over 80% detected once. This specimen was peripheral blood, taken on day 0 of AZD1222 vaccination. The receptors originated from an adult in good health.

The V gene is TRBV27, the J gene TRBJ2-1; D remains unclear. There are 15 residues in the CDR3. Trimming took off 2 bases at V and 2 bases at J, with 10 bases between the two ends. Per the germline V gene, CDR1 is MNHEY and CDR2 is SMNVEV (reference sequence). In nucleotides, the CDR3 is TGTGCCAGCAGTTTAGGTCAGGTACCCTACAATGAGCAGTTCTTC. Translation gives CASSLGQVPYNEQFF.

This clone was recorded only once. The genes are TRBV29-1 and TRBJ1-1, with a tentative D call TRBD1 (5 bases). This CDR3 is built from 12 residues. The germline CDR1 and CDR2 sequences are SQVTM and ANQGSEA. V was pared by 7 bases and J by 1 base, with 10 bases between. In DNA form, the CDR3 reads TGCAGCGGGGGCAGGGAGAACACTGAAGCTTTCTTT. As protein: CSGGRENTEAFF. Full variable domain (remainder filled in from reference TRBV29-1 and TRBJ1-1): SAVISQKPSRDICQRGTSLTIQCQVDSQVTMMFWYRQQPGQSLTLIATANQGSEATYESGFVIDKFPISRPNLTFSTLTVSNMSPEDSSIYLCSGGRENTEAFFGQGTRLTVV.

For the CDR3, the DNA is TGTGCCAGCTCACCACTCCTGGGACAGGGTGCCCATTTCTCTGGAAACACCATATATTTT. Encoded protein: CASSPLLGQGAHFSGNTIYF. V usage is TRBV18 and J usage is TRBJ1-3; 9 bases match TRBD1. This CDR3 has 20 residues. Germline CDR1 is KGHSH and CDR2 is LQKENI. The V and J ends lost 1 base and 0 bases, in that order; junction bases with no gene match: 13. The full variable domain, in which reference TRBV18 and TRBJ1-3 provide the parts outside the CDR3, is NAGVMQNPRHLVRRRGQEARLRCSPMKGHSHVYWYRQLPEEGLKFMVYLQKENIIDESGMPKERFSAEFPKEGPSILRIQQVVRGDSAAYFCASSPLLGQGAHFSGNTIYFGEGSWLTVV.

The CDR3 loop reads CASSLEPTSDTQYF. The CDR3 coding sequence is TGTGCCAGCAGCTTAGAACCAACTTCAGATACGCAGTATTTT. The chain has TRBV13 and TRBJ2-3; D not certain. The V end lost 1 base, the J end lost 4 bases, and 9 bases lay between the germline ends. The CDR3 is 14 amino acids. The germline CDR1 and CDR2 sequences are PRHDT and FYEKMQ (reference sequence).

The CDR3 here is CASSIGQNTEAFF. The CDR3 coding sequence is TGTGCCAGCAGCATCGGACAGAACACTGAAGCTTTCTTT. J is TRBJ1-1 and V is TRBV11-2, with D tentatively TRBD1 (5 bases). The CDR3 sequence is 13 residues long. Deletions cut 5 bases from V and 1 base from J, with 8 bases between. Germline V gene sequence: CDR1 SGHAT, CDR2 FQNNGV.

The chain employs TRBV20-1 and TRBJ1-2; a possible D gene is TRBD1 (6 bases). This CDR3 spans 11 amino acids. CDR1 DFQATT and CDR2 SNEGSKA come from the germline V gene (reference sequence). The CDR3 DNA sequence: TGCAGCTTAGGGGGAGACTATGGCTACACCTTC. Translation gives CSLGGDYGYTF.

J is TRBJ1-1 and V is TRBV7-6, with a weak D call TRBD1 (6 bases). Germline V lookup: CDR1 SGHVS, CDR2 FNYEAQ. The CDR3 totals 15 residues. The V gene lost 4 bases and the J gene lost 3 bases, with 15 bases spanning the gap. The CDR3 DNA reads as TGTGCCAGCAGCTACGCGGACAGCACCGACACTGAAGCTTTCTTT. Protein: CASSYADSTDTEAFF.

The chain links TRBV5-1 to TRBJ2-1; no reliable D call. CDR1 is SGHRS and CDR2 is YFSETQ in the germline V gene. This CDR3 has 15 amino acids. Trimming removed 0 bases at V and 3 bases at J, with 10 bases between. CDR3 region: CASSLVLWSYNEQFF. CDR3 bases: TGCGCCAGCAGCTTGGTGTTATGGAGCTACAATGAGCAGTTCTTC.

The rearrangement uses TRBV2 and TRBJ2-5, with 8 bases identical to TRBD1. The germline CDR1 and CDR2 sequences are SNHLY and FYNNEI. This CDR3 has 15 residues. The trim removed 6 bases at V and 3 bases at J, leaving 9 bases unmatched. CDR3 region: CASSQLTGAKETQYF. In DNA form, the CDR3 reads TGTGCCAGCAGCCAGCTGACAGGGGCTAAAGAGACCCAGTACTTC.

The rearrangement links TRBV10-3 to TRBJ1-6, with no clear D. Trimming shortened V by 3 bases and J by 6 bases, and 12 bases separated the two germline ends. The germline gives CDR1 ENHRY, CDR2 SYGVKD. CDR3 size: 15 residues. This CDR3 reads CAISDLGLPNSPLHF. The DNA of the CDR3 is TGTGCCATCAGTGACTTGGGTTTGCCTAATTCACCCCTCCACTTT.

This sequence joins TRBV19 and TRBJ2-3, with 7 bases fitting TRBD2. The CDR3 has 14 amino acids. CDR1 is LNHDA, CDR2 SQIVND, per germline (reference sequence). The trim removed 3 bases at V and 2 bases at J, leaving 2 bases unmatched. In nucleotides, the CDR3 is TGTGCCAGTAGTATGGGGGGGAACACAGATACGCAGTATTTT. This codes for CASSMGGNTDTQYF.

J is TRBJ2-7 and V is TRBV4-1, with a possible D match to TRBD2 (5 bases). Between the trimmed V and J ends, which lost 0 bases and 0 bases, there was a span of 21 bases. Germline lookup yields CDR1 MGHRA and CDR2 YSYEKL. This CDR3 region has 19 residues. The CDR3 DNA reads TGCGCCAGCAGCCAAGATAGGTCTAGCCTTGGACGCTTCTCCTACGAGCAGTACTTC. This translates into CASSQDRSSLGRFSYEQYF.

V is TRBV6-2 or TRBV6-3 and J is TRBJ1-4; 9 nucleotides line up with TRBD1. Germline values: CDR1 MNHEY, CDR2 SVGEGT. The CDR3 extends over 17 amino acids. J was trimmed by 7 bases and V by 6 bases; bases with no gene match: 15. The DNA of the CDR3 is TGTGCCAGCAGCACCGGGACAGGGTCTGGTCGTGGTGAAAAACTGTTTTTT. Protein sequence: CASSTGTGSGRGEKLFF.

This chain links TRBV5-4 with TRBJ1-1, with D unclear. Between the trimmed V and J ends, which lost 0 bases and 1 base, there was a span of 4 bases. CDR3 length equals 13 residues. Germline V gives CDR1 SGHNT, CDR2 YYREEE (reference sequence). This CDR3 reads CASSLGGNTEAFF. CDR3 in DNA: TGTGCCAGCAGCTTGGGGGGGAACACTGAAGCTTTCTTT.

This rearrangement joins TRBV3-1 (or the pseudogene TRBV3-2) to TRBJ1-5; 7 bases match TRBD1. Germline-derived CDR1 and CDR2 are LGHDT and YNNKEL (reference sequence). The CDR3 has 14 amino acids. V gave up 5 bases and J gave up 3 bases; unmatched junction bases: 4. This chain's CDR3 is CASSKTGSNQPQHF. In nucleotides, the CDR3 is TGTGCCAGCAGCAAGACAGGGTCCAATCAGCCCCAGCATTTT.

This clone was found a few times. The chain couples TRBV9 to TRBJ2-1; no definite D call. Germline V gene sequence: CDR1 SGDLS, CDR2 YYNGEE. Trimming took 0 bases from V and 9 from J, leaving 16 bases between them. The length of the CDR3 is 15 residues. In DNA form, the CDR3 reads TGTGCCAGCAGCGTAGACTTCGGACCCTACGGTGAGCAGTTCTTC. Amino acids: CASSVDFGPYGEQFF. The full variable domain, its missing parts supplied by reference TRBV9 and TRBJ2-1, is DSGVTQTPKHLITATGQRVTLRCSPRSGDLSVYWYQQSLDQGLQFLIQYYNGEERAKGNILERFSAQQFPDLHSELNLSSLELGDSALYFCASSVDFGPYGEQFFGPGTRLTVL.

The chain couples TRBV27 to TRBJ2-7; TRBD1 matches 10 bases. The CDR3 runs to 13 residues. The germline V gene encodes CDR1 MNHEY and CDR2 SMNVEV (reference sequence). V was clipped by 5 bases and J by 6 bases; unmatched bases: 4. DNA for the CDR3: TGTGCCAGCAGTCGCGGGACAGGGGTCGAGCAGTACTTC. Protein product: CASSRGTGVEQYF.

This clone has only a few counts. The rearrangement joins TRBV2 to TRBJ2-2, with TRBD2 as a possible D gene (6 bases). The V end lost 8 bases, the J end lost 5 bases, and 15 bases lay between the germline ends. This CDR3 has 14 residues. CDR1 and CDR2 (germline): SNHLY, FYNNEI. The CDR3 DNA sequence: TGTGCCAGCCAACAACCGGCGGGGACCGGGGAGCTGTTTTTT. It is translated as CASQQPAGTGELFF.

The chain has TRBV5-1 and TRBJ1-2; 12 bases agree with TRBD1. CDR1 is SGHRS and CDR2 is YFSETQ in the germline V gene. This CDR3 contains 21 residues. V lost 3 bases, J lost 4 bases, and 22 bases stayed unmatched. As DNA, the CDR3 is TGCGCCAGCAGCTCCCCCAGCACCACACCGGGACAGGGGGCGCGGGGCTATGGCTACACCTTC. It translates to CASSSPSTTPGQGARGYGYTF.

The V and J genes are TRBV7-3 and TRBJ2-3; TRBD2 matches at 8 bases. Germline assignment: CDR1 SGHTA and CDR2 FQGTGA. J gave up 4 bases and V 5 bases, and 11 bases lay outside the gene matches. The CDR3 covers 16 residues. DNA for the CDR3: TGTGCCAGCAGCGGGTTTCGCAGCGGGGGTTCAGATACGCAGTATTTT. It encodes CASSGFRSGGSDTQYF.

Concerning this clone itself: Its ends do not fully match the called genes, so a read error is possible. This rearrangement joins TRBV6-2 or TRBV6-3 to TRBJ1-1, with TRBD1 identical over 8 bases. CDR3 length: 11 amino acids. The V gene's germline CDR1 is MNHEY and CDR2 SVGEGT. The CDR3 sequence: CASSLTGALYF. CDR3 coding DNA: TGTGCCAGCAGTTTGACAGGGGCCTTATACTTT.

The chain is built from TRBV19 and TRBJ1-2, with 10 nucleotides matching TRBD1. This CDR3 contains 12 residues. Germline values: CDR1 LNHDA, CDR2 SQIVND (reference sequence). The V segment lost 9 bases and the J segment 7 bases; nucleotides outside the gene matches: 5. The CDR3 protein is CASQTGGSGYTF. CDR3 coding DNA: TGTGCCAGCCAGACAGGGGGCAGTGGCTACACCTTC.

V is TRBV18 and J is TRBJ2-2, with D hard to call. This CDR3 spans 10 amino acids. V was clipped by 7 bases and J by 6 bases, with 3 bases between them. The germline V gene encodes CDR1 KGHSH and CDR2 LQKENI. CDR3 residues: CASWAGELFF. As DNA, the CDR3 is TGTGCCAGCTGGGCCGGGGAGCTGTTTTTT.

V usage is TRBV4-3 and J usage is TRBJ1-2, with a possible D match to TRBD1 (6 bases). Looked up from germline, CDR1 is LGHNA and CDR2 is YSLEER. V was clipped by 1 base and J by 4 bases, with 13 bases between them. The CDR3 extends over 15 amino acids. The CDR3 loop reads CASSQVTGGSYGYTF. The CDR3 nucleotides are TGCGCCAGCAGCCAAGTGACAGGAGGGAGCTATGGCTACACCTTC.

The gene calls are TRBV5-5 and TRBJ2-6; TRBD1 or TRBD2 may be the D gene (5 bases each). V lost 2 bases, J lost 2 bases, and 8 bases lay in between. Germline CDR1 is SGHKS and CDR2 is YYEKEE (reference sequence). The CDR3 consists of 15 residues. CDR3 in DNA: TGTGCCAGCAGCTTTCGGGGCGCTGGGGCCAACGTCCTGACTTTC. Translating gives CASSFRGAGANVLTF.

This chain connects TRBV10-3 to TRBJ2-3; perhaps TRBD1 as D (6 bases). The V gene's germline CDR1 is ENHRY and CDR2 SYGVKD. V was trimmed by 10 bases and J by 0 bases, leaving 14 bases between them. The CDR3 consists of 14 residues. The CDR3 nucleotides read TGTGCCAGCCAACAGGGCTTAAGCACAGATACGCAGTATTTT. Protein: CASQQGLSTDTQYF.

This clone showed up just once. This CDR3 reads CASSYGKTGDLQPQHF. CDR3 coding DNA: TGTGCCAGCAGTTACGGAAAGACAGGGGATCTTCAGCCCCAGCATTTT. The gene calls are TRBV6-2 or TRBV6-3 and TRBJ1-5; 8 bases are shared with TRBD1. CDR3 length: 16 residues. With V trimmed by 2 bases and J by 6 bases, 9 bases remained unmatched. Germline lookup yields CDR1 MNHEY and CDR2 SVGEGT.

This chain links TRBV2 with TRBJ2-6; possible D gene TRBD2, 6 bases. The V gene's germline CDR1 is SNHLY and CDR2 FYNNEI. Trimming shortened V by 7 bases and J by 0 bases, and 10 bases separated the two germline ends. This CDR3 spans 15 amino acids. The CDR3 here is CASNGGLSGANVLTF. In nucleotides, the CDR3 is TGTGCCAGCAATGGAGGGCTCTCTGGGGCCAACGTCCTGACTTTC.

The rearrangement joins TRBV7-9 to TRBJ1-6; 9 nucleotides match TRBD1. V dropped 6 bases and J dropped 7; count of bases not matched to a gene: 7. In germline, CDR1 is SEHNR, CDR2 FQNEAQ (reference sequence). The CDR3 length is 15 residues. In DNA, the CDR3 is TGTGCCAGCAGTTACGGACAGGGGAGGAATTCACCCCTCCACTTT. Its protein product is CASSYGQGRNSPLHF.

The genes are TRBV5-6 and TRBJ1-1; D not resolved. Germline CDR1 SGHDT, CDR2 YYEEEE. The CDR3 is 15 amino acids. V gave up 2 bases and J gave up 4 bases, with 15 bases separating them. For the CDR3, the DNA is TGTGCCAGCAGCTTTAGTAGGGATTTAATCACTGAAGCTTTCTTT. The encoded protein is CASSFSRDLITEAFF.